A single sample is the source of the 23 T cell receptor beta chains below, sequenced in a study of T cell repertoires in cytomegalovirus infection. TCRdb called the reads again in MiXCR, with one record for every CDR3 protein. The sample contains about 900,000 distinct CDR3 sequences, approximately 31% of which appear only once. Which antigens these TCRs recognize remains unknown. Specimen: cultured CD8+ T cells from PBMCs, collected from culture after CMV antigen stimulation. Receptors originate from a human donor in good health (CMV status not recorded). Some clones in this sample may be carry-over from other donors' samples.

The chain has TRBV27 and TRBJ1-4, with D unresolved. Deletions cut 7 bases from V and 4 bases from J, with 10 bases between. Per the germline V gene, CDR1 is MNHEY and CDR2 is SMNVEV (reference sequence). The CDR3 extends over 13 amino acids. The CDR3 nucleotides are TGTGCCAGCATGAAGGGCATTAATGAAAAACTGTTTTTT. Amino acids: CASMKGINEKLFF.

This clonotype was counted a few times. This sequence joins TRBV10-3 and TRBJ1-1; a possible D gene is TRBD1 (5 bases). Germline V lookup: CDR1 ENHRY, CDR2 SYGVKD. Between the trimmed V and J ends, which lost 6 bases and 1 base, there was a span of 18 bases. The CDR3 runs 16 residues. The CDR3 DNA reads as TGTGCCATCAGCGTCCGGGACCGCCGATCGAACACTGAAGCTTTCTTT. Encoded protein: CAISVRDRRSNTEAFF.

V gene TRBV6-1 combines with J gene TRBJ2-6; 8 bases are a match to TRBD1. The CDR3 runs 15 residues. Germline CDR1 reads MNHNS; CDR2 reads SASEGT. V was pared by 7 bases and J by 2 bases, with 4 bases of the junction left unmatched. CDR3 sequence reads: CASTGQGTGANVLTF. The CDR3 region has the DNA TGTGCCAGCACCGGACAGGGTACTGGGGCCAACGTCCTGACTTTC.

The chain uses TRBV5-1 and TRBJ2-1; TRBD2 matches 11 bases. J lost 4 bases, V lost 2 bases, and 17 bases had no gene match. The CDR3 has 20 amino acids. CDR1 and CDR2 from the germline V gene are SGHRS and YFSETQ. CDR3 loop: CASSLNRLPSGGLLYNEQFF. The CDR3 DNA reads TGCGCCAGCAGCTTAAACAGATTGCCTAGCGGGGGGCTCTTATACAATGAGCAGTTCTTC.

This clonotype was detected a few times. This chain links TRBV10-3 with TRBJ2-2; D unclear. The germline V gene encodes CDR1 ENHRY and CDR2 SYGVKD. The CDR3 runs to 15 residues. The ends were cut back, 4 bases at V and 0 bases at J, with 9 bases in the middle. The CDR3 coding sequence is TGTGCCATCAGTGTAACGACCCCGAACACCGGGGAGCTGTTTTTT. This sequence encodes CAISVTTPNTGELFF.

This clonotype was found a few times. CDR3 protein: CAMTPGQGANGYTF. CDR3 sequence (DNA): TGTGCCATGACACCGGGACAGGGGGCAAATGGCTACACCTTC. The gene calls are TRBV12-3 or TRBV12-4 and TRBJ1-2; 12 bases fit TRBD1. The V segment lost 10 bases and the J segment 6 bases; nucleotides outside the gene matches: 9. The CDR3 spans 14 residues.

This clonotype was observed a few times. This chain joins TRBV10-2 and TRBJ2-4; D unresolved. The CDR3 has 12 amino acids. Germline-derived CDR1 and CDR2 are WSHSY and SAAADI. V was trimmed by 8 bases and J by 6 bases, leaving 11 bases between them. Here the CDR3 reads CASSSGGNIQYF. Here the CDR3 DNA reads TGCGCCAGCTCTTCCGGTGGAAACATTCAGTACTTC.

This clonotype was counted between two and nine times. V and J are TRBV27 and TRBJ1-5; the D is unclear. The CDR3 has 13 amino acids. Germline CDR1 MNHEY, CDR2 SMNVEV (reference sequence). V lost 2 bases, J lost 10 bases, and 12 bases lay in between. DNA for the CDR3: TGTGCCAGCAGTTTAGGATCCCCGAGTCCCCAGCATTTT. Encoded protein: CASSLGSPSPQHF.

This clonotype was counted between two and nine times. The CDR3 sequence: CASSLTGAVDEQYF. Written as DNA, the CDR3 is TGTGCCAGCAGCTTAACGGGGGCGGTCGACGAGCAGTACTTC. The chain uses TRBV7-9 and TRBJ2-7, with D perhaps given as TRBD1 or TRBD2 (6 bases each). V was cut by 2 bases and J by 5 bases, with 13 bases left in between. The CDR3 runs 14 residues. Germline V lookup: CDR1 SEHNR, CDR2 FQNEAQ (reference sequence).

This clonotype was observed once. The chain couples TRBV5-1 to TRBJ1-1; maybe TRBD1 (5 bases). There are 13 residues in the CDR3. V gave up 6 bases and J gave up 8 bases, with 17 bases separating them. Germline V gene sequence: CDR1 SGHRS, CDR2 YFSETQ. This chain's CDR3 is CASNRDGALEAFF. In nucleotides, the CDR3 is TGCGCCAGCAACCGGGACGGAGCTCTAGAAGCTTTCTTT.

The gene calls are TRBV19 and TRBJ2-2; the D gene is possibly TRBD2 (6 bases). Trimming shortened V by 3 bases and J by 7 bases, and 15 bases separated the two germline ends. The CDR3 extends over 15 amino acids. Germline CDR1 and CDR2: LNHDA and SQIVND (reference sequence). In DNA, the CDR3 is TGTGCCAGTAGTATTCACTTAGCCGGGGGCGGGGAGCTGTTTTTT. This sequence encodes CASSIHLAGGGELFF.

The rearrangement links TRBV7-6 to TRBJ2-7; 8 nucleotides agree with TRBD1. The junction had 14 bases not matched to a gene; V was cut back by 5 bases and J by 5 bases. From germline, CDR1 is SGHVS and CDR2 FNYEAQ. The CDR3 contains 16 residues. The CDR3 spells CASSIELTRGLDEQYF. CDR3 coding DNA: TGTGCCAGCAGCATCGAGTTAACCAGGGGGCTCGACGAGCAGTACTTC.

This clonotype came up many times. The CDR3 reads CASSLFGPREIDTQYF. Written as DNA, the CDR3 is TGTGCCAGCAGCTTATTCGGCCCTCGAGAGATAGATACGCAGTATTTT. The V gene is TRBV11-1, the J gene TRBJ2-3; D unresolved. Germline-derived CDR1 and CDR2 are SGHAT and FQDESV (reference sequence). V lost 2 bases to trimming and J lost 5 bases, with 17 bases between them. This CDR3 spans 16 amino acids. The full variable domain, in which reference TRBV11-1 and TRBJ2-3 provide the parts outside the CDR3, is EAEVAQSPRYKITEKSQAVAFWCDPISGHATLYWYRQILGQGPELLVQFQDESVVDDSQLPKDRFSAERLKGVDSTLKIQPAELGDSAMYLCASSLFGPREIDTQYFGPGTRLTVL.

This clonotype came up a few times. The genes are TRBV7-9 and TRBJ2-6, with 7 bases lining up with TRBD2. Germline V CDR1 and CDR2: SEHNR, FQNEAQ (reference sequence). This CDR3 contains 16 residues. Trimming at V came to 3 bases and at J to 2 bases, leaving 4 bases not matched to a gene. The CDR3 reads CASSFGGGAGANVLTF. In DNA, the CDR3 is TGTGCCAGCAGCTTTGGGGGGGGAGCTGGGGCCAACGTCCTGACTTTC.

The gene calls are TRBV7-6 and TRBJ2-5, with D perhaps TRBD1 (6 bases). From germline, CDR1 is SGHVS and CDR2 FNYEAQ. V dropped 4 bases and J dropped 5 bases, with 11 bases sitting between them. The CDR3 has 13 residues. CDR3 sequence (DNA): TGTGCCAGCAGCTCTTCAGGGGTGGAGACCCAGTACTTC. This codes for CASSSSGVETQYF.

The gene calls are TRBV7-9 and TRBJ2-1; 10 nucleotides line up with TRBD2. Germline V lookup: CDR1 SEHNR, CDR2 FQNEAQ (reference sequence). CDR3 length: 20 amino acids. The ends lost 4 bases at V and 0 bases at J; junction bases unmatched: 15. The CDR3 DNA reads as TGTGCCAGCAGCTCTGGATTAGGGCTAGCGGGGGATAGCTCCTACAATGAGCAGTTCTTC. It specifies CASSSGLGLAGDSSYNEQFF.

The table lists this clonotype with a few counts. This chain uses TRBV11-3 with TRBJ2-2; D ambiguous. The V end was cut by 0 bases, the J end by 6 bases, with 14 bases between. The CDR3 extends over 16 amino acids. CDR1 is SGHNT and CDR2 is YENEEA in the germline V gene. In DNA, the CDR3 is TGTGCCAGCAGCTTAGATGAAGGAAATAGGGCCGGGGAGCTGTTTTTT. Its translation: CASSLDEGNRAGELFF.

The sample holds a few counts of this clonotype. The chain has TRBV6-1 and TRBJ2-3; TRBD1 matches at 7 bases. This CDR3 is built from 16 residues. V lost 5 bases to trimming and J lost 2 bases; unmatched junction nucleotides: 10. The V gene's germline CDR1 is MNHNS and CDR2 SASEGT. The CDR3 nucleotides read TGTGCCAGCAGTAGTACAGGGGTCGGGATCACAGATACGCAGTATTTT. Translated, it gives CASSSTGVGITDTQYF.

This clonotype has just a few counts. CDR3 residues: CASSYSSGGQETQYF. CDR3 bases: TGTGCCAGCAGTTACTCGAGCGGGGGTCAAGAGACCCAGTACTTC. This chain connects TRBV6-5 to TRBJ2-5; TRBD2 agrees at 8 bases. Per the germline V gene, CDR1 is MNHEY and CDR2 is SVGAGI. V lost 0 bases to trimming and J lost 2 bases; unmatched junction nucleotides: 2. This CDR3 spans 15 amino acids.

This rearrangement joins TRBV25-1 to TRBJ1-2; no definite D call. The germline V and J ends were trimmed by 1 base and 3 bases, with 9 bases remaining between them. CDR1 and CDR2 from the germline V gene are MGHDK and SYGVNS. This CDR3 is 14 amino acids long. In DNA form, the CDR3 reads TGTGCCAGCAGTGAATGGGCCGGAGACTATGGCTACACCTTC. Translated: CASSEWAGDYGYTF.

The chain is built from TRBV6-5 and TRBJ1-1; D uncertain. The CDR3 is 14 residues long. CDR1 is MNHEY, CDR2 SVGAGI, per germline. V lost 8 bases and J lost 4, with 17 bases in between. The CDR3 protein is CASALTTRGTEAFF. Here the CDR3 DNA reads TGTGCCAGCGCCCTGACAACTCGAGGCACTGAAGCTTTCTTT.

Remarks on this clonotype: A read error is possible here, since a much larger clone lies one base away. V usage is TRBV7-2 and J usage is TRBJ2-7, with a weak D call TRBD1 (6 bases). The CDR3 has 16 amino acids. Per germline, CDR1 SGHTA and CDR2 FQGNSA. The CDR3 DNA reads as TGTGCCAGCAGCCCAAGGGGGTCTACCTTCTCCTACGAGCAGTGCTTC. Its translation is CASSPRGSTFSYEQCF. Full variable domain (outside the CDR3, taken from reference TRBV7-2 and TRBJ2-7): GAGVSQSPSNKVTEKGKDVELRCDPISGHTALYWYRQSLGQGLEFLIYFQGNSAPDKSGLPSDRFSAERTGGSVSTLTIQRTQQEDSAVYLCASSPRGSTFSYEQCFGPGTRLTVT.

This clonotype showed up just once. The chain uses TRBV5-6 and TRBJ2-7; 8 nucleotides match TRBD1. Looked up from germline, CDR1 is SGHDT and CDR2 is YYEEEE. The CDR3 extends over 16 amino acids. J lost 2 bases, V lost 0 bases, and 7 bases had no gene match. CDR3 bases: TGTGCCAGCAGCTTGGCCCGCCAGGGGGCTCCCTACGAGCAGTACTTC. It specifies CASSLARQGAPYEQYF.